The TCR beta chain under discussion was sequenced for a study of tumor and adjacent non-tumor tissue in lung cancer. This sample's RNA came from whole unsorted tissue. TCRbeta libraries were built with three rounds of nested PCR, modified from ARM-PCR. TCRdb independently ran MiXCR on the multiplex PCR reads; one entry per CDR3 protein. The sample consists of 95,000 to 150,000 distinct CDR3 sequences, approximately 71% of them appearing once. CDR3 length: 15 amino acids. Germline lookup yields CDR1 MNHEY and CDR2 SVGEGT. The V gene lost 6 bases and the J gene lost 3 bases, with 17 bases spanning the gap.

Sequencing was done on a sample of lung tumor tissue. This receptor was obtained from a man aged 25-40 years with non-small cell lung cancer. The chain employs TRBV6-2 or TRBV6-3 and TRBJ1-2; maybe TRBD1 (6 bases). In nucleotides, the CDR3 is TGTGCCAGCAGATATTATTCGGACAGCTACTATGGCTACACCTTC. It encodes CASRYYSDSYYGYTF.